These 3 T cell receptor beta chains originate from one sample sequenced in a study of graft-versus-host responses after intestinal transplantation. TCRdb keeps only in-frame clones here, not all; method: immunoSEQ multiplex PCR. The sample lists about 120,000 clones; 90% to 95% were seen once. Their specific antigens are unknown. The specimen was unstimulated CD4+ T cells sorted from spleen or lymph node cells, collected before intestinal transplant. These receptors were taken from a human donor who received an intestinal transplant.

V is TRBV25-1 and J is TRBJ2-1; D unclear. The length of the CDR3 is 15 residues. Germline V lookup: CDR1 MGHDK, CDR2 SYGVNS. Trimming removed 1 base from V and 0 bases from J, with 7 bases in between. The CDR3 is CASSEWRSSYNEQFF. The CDR3 nucleotides are TGTGCCAGCAGTGAATGGAGAAGCTCCTACAATGAGCAGTTCTTC.

V usage is TRBV28 and J usage is TRBJ2-7, with D uncertain. Per germline, CDR1 MDHEN and CDR2 SYDVKM. Trimming took 6 bases from V and 1 from J, leaving 7 bases between them. CDR3 length: 12 amino acids. The CDR3, as DNA: TGTGCCAGCAGCCCTCAATCCTACGAGCAGTACTTC. Translating gives CASSPQSYEQYF.

The V call is TRBV7-6, the J call TRBJ1-6, with 7 bases lining up with TRBD1. The CDR3 totals 14 residues. CDR1 is SGHVS, CDR2 FNYEAQ, per germline. J lost 3 bases, V lost 5 bases, and 1 base had no gene match. The CDR3, as DNA: TGTGCCAGCAGCCGGGACAGCTATAATTCACCCCTCCACTTT. This translates into CASSRDSYNSPLHF.